The 13 T cell receptor beta chains given below trace back to one sample, sequenced in a study of T cell responses to AZD1222 COVID-19 vaccine. Produced via immunoSEQ multiplex PCR; TCRdb's table is partial and in-frame only. Among around 160,000 clones listed, about 90% were seen once. The sample in question was peripheral blood, obtained 28 days after the second AZD1222 dose. The receptors shown here come from an adult who received the AZD1222 COVID-19 vaccine.

V usage is TRBV12-3 or TRBV12-4 and J usage is TRBJ2-3; D remains ambiguous. Trimming took off 4 bases at V and 4 bases at J, with 6 bases between the two ends. The CDR3 totals 12 residues. The CDR3 bases are TGTGCCAGCAGTTACAAGCCAGATACGCAGTATTTT. It translates to CASSYKPDTQYF.

This chain links TRBV11-3 with TRBJ2-2, with 7 bases fitting TRBD1. J gave up 4 bases and V 6 bases, and 5 bases lay outside the gene matches. There are 14 residues in the CDR3. Germline V CDR1 and CDR2: SGHNT, YENEEA. Here the CDR3 DNA reads TGTGCCAGCAGGAGGGGGCACGGCACCGGGGAGCTGTTTTTT. Amino acids: CASRRGHGTGELFF.

The chain is built from TRBV3-1 (or the pseudogene TRBV3-2) and TRBJ2-1; D might be TRBD2 (5 bases). Between the trimmed V and J ends, which lost 3 bases and 12 bases, there was a span of 21 bases. There are 15 residues in the CDR3. Per the germline V gene, CDR1 is LGHDT and CDR2 is YNNKEL (reference sequence). Here the CDR3 reads CASSHGAKAGGRQFF. DNA of the CDR3: TGTGCCAGCAGCCATGGTGCGAAGGCCGGAGGTAGGCAGTTCTTC.

The gene calls are TRBV7-9 and TRBJ2-3, with 11 bases identical to TRBD2. Germline V gives CDR1 SEHNR, CDR2 FQNEAQ (reference sequence). V dropped 4 bases and J dropped 6; count of bases not matched to a gene: 9. This CDR3 is 16 amino acids long. The chain's CDR3 is CASSSFLAGGRDTQYF. The DNA of the CDR3 is TGTGCCAGCAGCTCCTTTTTAGCGGGAGGGAGGGATACGCAGTATTTT.

Notes on this clone: The same CDR3 can be traced to other DNA sequences in this sample. The chain joins TRBV5-6 to TRBJ1-2; D may be TRBD1 (6 bases). Germline V gene data show CDR1 as SGHDT and CDR2 as YYEEEE. V was cut by 5 bases and J by 6 bases, with 14 bases left in between. This CDR3 contains 13 residues. The CDR3 DNA reads as TGTGCCAGCAGTCCCGGACAGAACAATGGCTACACCTTC. It is translated as CASSPGQNNGYTF. Drawing the rest from reference TRBV5-6 and TRBJ1-2, the complete variable domain is DAGVTQSPTHLIKTRGQQVTLRCSPKSGHDTVSWYQQALGQGPQFIFQYYEEEERQRGNFPDRFSGHQFPNYSSELNVNALLLGDSALYLCASSPGQNNGYTFGSGTRLTVV.

The rearrangement links TRBV11-3 to TRBJ2-1; 8 nucleotides line up with TRBD2. V dropped 1 base and J dropped 5; count of bases not matched to a gene: 13. Germline CDR1 SGHNT, CDR2 YENEEA. CDR3 length: 18 amino acids. CDR3 DNA sequence: TGTGCCAGCAGCTTAGTGCTACGGATGACGCGGGGGGACAATGAGCAGTTCTTC. Encoded protein: CASSLVLRMTRGDNEQFF.

The chain couples TRBV10-1 to TRBJ2-1; D is ambiguous. The length of the CDR3 is 16 residues. The germline V gene has CDR1 WNHNN and CDR2 SYGVQD (reference sequence). Trimming shortened V by 5 bases and J by 4 bases, and 18 bases separated the two germline ends. This CDR3 reads CASSQMVGGQYNEQFF. The DNA of the CDR3 is TGCGCCAGCAGTCAAATGGTCGGTGGGCAGTACAATGAGCAGTTCTTC.

This chain joins TRBV2 and TRBJ1-5, with a weak D call TRBD1 (5 bases). This CDR3 contains 13 residues. With 6 bases removed from V and 6 bases from J, the gap between germline ends came to 12 bases. The germline CDR1 and CDR2 sequences are SNHLY and FYNNEI. The CDR3 DNA reads as TGTGCCAGCAGCCAGGGAATCCCTCAGCCCCAGCATTTT. Translating gives CASSQGIPQPQHF.

There are a few counts of this clone. The chain links TRBV19 to TRBJ2-1; 9 bases map to TRBD2. V lost 4 bases, J lost 4 bases, and 2 bases stayed unmatched. Germline-derived CDR1 and CDR2 are LNHDA and SQIVND (reference sequence). This CDR3 contains 14 residues. The CDR3 here is CASSTSGVYNEQFF. CDR3 bases: TGTGCCAGTAGTACTAGCGGGGTTTACAATGAGCAGTTCTTC.

CDR3 sequence: CASSDEGYQPQHF. As DNA, the CDR3 is TGCGCCAGCAGTGATGAGGGGTATCAGCCCCAGCATTTT. The genes are TRBV10-2 and TRBJ1-5, with a tentative D call TRBD1 (5 bases). CDR3 length: 13 residues. V was pared by 3 bases and J by 5 bases, with 8 bases between. Germline V gene data show CDR1 as WSHSY and CDR2 as SAAADI.

The V gene is TRBV6-4, the J gene TRBJ1-1; the D is unclear. Germline values: CDR1 MRHNA, CDR2 SNTAGT. This CDR3 is 11 amino acids long. Between the trimmed V and J ends, which lost 3 bases and 8 bases, there was a span of 7 bases. DNA for the CDR3: TGTGCCAGCAGTGAAGGTCGGGAAGCTTTCTTT. Its translation: CASSEGREAFF.

This chain uses TRBV2 with TRBJ1-1; no definite D call. Trimming shortened V by 11 bases and J by 0 bases, and 10 bases separated the two germline ends. Germline V gives CDR1 SNHLY, CDR2 FYNNEI. This CDR3 has 12 amino acids. In DNA, the CDR3 is TGTGCCGAAGGACGGGTGAACACTGAAGCTTTCTTT. Translation: CAEGRVNTEAFF.

This sequence joins TRBV5-6 and TRBJ2-7; the match to TRBD2 covers 11 bases. From germline, CDR1 is SGHDT and CDR2 YYEEEE. The CDR3 runs to 14 residues. V gave up 4 bases and J gave up 3 bases; unmatched junction bases: 3. The CDR3 nucleotides read TGTGCCAGCAGCGGGACTAGCGGAGGCTACGAGCAGTACTTC. Protein sequence: CASSGTSGGYEQYF.